This T cell receptor (beta chain) was sequenced during a study of blood T cell repertoires in COVID-19. TCRdb's table, derived via immunoSEQ multiplex PCR, lists solely in-frame clones and lacks some. The sample consists of 15,000 to 20,000 clones, around four fifths of them appearing once. The CDR3 spans 13 residues. The germline V gene has CDR1 SGDLS and CDR2 YYNGEE. The V gene end was trimmed by 3 bases and the J gene end by 5 bases; junction bases not matched to a gene: 3. The clonotype comes from a man aged 60 to 75 with active or convalescent COVID-19. The V gene is TRBV9, the J gene TRBJ2-7; 9 positions agree with TRBD1. The sample comprised peripheral blood. The CDR3, as DNA: TGTGCCAGCAGCGGGGGACAGGGTGACGAGCAGTACTTC. Amino acid sequence: CASSGGQGDEQYF.